This T cell receptor beta chain was retrieved from a study of Ad26.COV2.S vaccination and SARS-CoV-2 variants. Study details: Donor was assigned to the Ad26.COV2.S arm of trial COV1001. Study-level findings and limits: The study found higher spike-specific TCR breadth in vaccine than placebo recipients.

The ends lost 2 bases at V and 4 bases at J; junction bases unmatched: 5. Germline lookup yields CDR1 SGHAT and CDR2 FQNNGV. This CDR3 is built from 15 residues. Treatment of the sample: 15 to 20 received Ad26.COV2.S at low or high dose, single or two shots; about 5 received placebo; per-sample allocation not given. Collection of samples fell on day 63 after the first vaccine or placebo injection. Produced via immunoSEQ multiplex PCR; TCRdb's table is partial and in-frame only. Of hundreds of thousands of clones in the sample, roughly nine tenths are singletons; the top ten hold about 1.5%. Points on this clone: Its antigen is still unknown.

The material was peripheral blood, obtained in a trial of Ad26.COV2.S vaccine versus placebo. J is TRBJ2-1 and V is TRBV11-2; 7 positions match TRBD2. The TCR was taken from a person between 18 and 59 years old who received the Ad26.COV2.S COVID-19 vaccine or a placebo. The CDR3 coding sequence is TGTGCCAGCAGCTTACTCCTAGCGGCATACAATGAGCAGTTCTTC. Its translation: CASSLLLAAYNEQFF.